These 22 T cell receptor beta chains came from one sample sequenced in a study of shared clonotypes between healthy human individuals. Only in-frame clones appear in the TCRdb table, and some are missing; sequencing was by immunoSEQ multiplex PCR. The sample carries 500,000 to 650,000 clones, 70% to 80% recorded once. The sequencing input was PBMCs. These receptors were collected from a woman in her thirties or forties in good health. Some clones in this sample may be carry-over from other donors' samples.

This rearrangement joins TRBV28 to TRBJ2-5; D possibly corresponds to TRBD1 (5 bases). The J call could be wrong; TRBJ2-7 is a better fit for the DNA end. The CDR3 contains 12 residues. Germline V lookup: CDR1 MDHEN, CDR2 SYDVKM. CDR3 sequence: CASSLRQFEQYF. The CDR3 nucleotides read TGTGCCAGCAGCCTCCGACAGTTCGAGCAGTACTTC.

J is TRBJ1-5 and V is TRBV19; perhaps TRBD1 as D (5 bases). Per germline, CDR1 LNHDA and CDR2 SQIVND (reference sequence). Trimming took 3 bases from V and 2 from J, leaving 14 bases between them. The CDR3 sequence is 16 residues long. CDR3 bases: TGTGCCAGTAGTATTCGATTAGGGGTACGCAATCAGCCCCAGCATTTT. It translates to CASSIRLGVRNQPQHF.

The chain couples TRBV2 to TRBJ2-2, with D perhaps matching TRBD1 (5 bases). In germline, CDR1 is SNHLY, CDR2 FYNNEI. Trimming pared 11 bases from V and 6 bases from J, leaving 16 bases between. This CDR3 is built from 13 residues. The CDR3 nucleotides are TGTGCCGTTCGACAGCGACTGGCCGGGGAGCTGTTTTTT. Its translation is CAVRQRLAGELFF.

The genes are TRBV5-1 and TRBJ2-7; 8 positions agree with TRBD2. Germline V gene sequence: CDR1 SGHRS, CDR2 YFSETQ. The CDR3 runs 14 residues. V dropped 0 bases and J dropped 6; count of bases not matched to a gene: 5. The CDR3: CASSLGLALAEQYF. CDR3 DNA: TGCGCCAGCAGCTTGGGACTAGCGTTGGCCGAGCAGTACTTC. The entire variable domain, with the rest obtained from reference TRBV5-1 and TRBJ2-7, is as follows: KAGVTQTPRYLIKTRGQQVTLSCSPISGHRSVSWYQQTPGQGLQFLFEYFSETQRNKGNFPGRFSGRQFSNSRSEMNVSTLELGDSALYLCASSLGLALAEQYFGPGTRLTVT.

This clone has only a few counts. The chain couples TRBV15 to TRBJ2-1, with no clear D. Trimming pared 5 bases from V and 1 base from J, leaving 6 bases between. The CDR3 runs 13 residues. Per the germline V gene, CDR1 is LNHNV and CDR2 is YYDKDF (reference sequence). The CDR3 nucleotides read TGTGCCACCAGCCGGCTATCCTACAATGAGCAGTTCTTC. Protein sequence: CATSRLSYNEQFF.

The gene calls are TRBV7-9 and TRBJ2-1; 7 positions match TRBD1. Germline loops: CDR1 SEHNR, CDR2 FQNEAQ (reference sequence). The CDR3 extends over 16 amino acids. J lost 9 bases, V lost 2 bases, and 13 bases had no gene match. The chain's CDR3 is CASSLKPGTEVFEQFF. The CDR3 nucleotides read TGTGCCAGCAGCTTAAAGCCGGGGACAGAGGTGTTTGAGCAGTTCTTC.

This clone was counted ten times or more. The genes are TRBV9 and TRBJ2-7, with D perhaps matching TRBD2 (5 bases). Trimming pared 1 base from V and 7 bases from J, leaving 15 bases between. CDR3 length equals 14 residues. The V gene's germline CDR1 is SGDLS and CDR2 YYNGEE. Here the CDR3 DNA reads TGTGCCAGCAGCGTATCAGGCGGGTCGGGGGAGCAGTACTTC. Translated: CASSVSGGSGEQYF.

With respect to this clone: The sample contains more than one DNA sequence encoding this CDR3. This chain uses TRBV18 with TRBJ2-7, with 10 nucleotides matching TRBD1. Germline V gives CDR1 KGHSH, CDR2 LQKENI. The V gene end was trimmed by 6 bases and the J gene end by 0 bases; junction bases not matched to a gene: 5. The CDR3 loop spans 15 amino acids. CDR3 protein: CASSPGQGTSYEQYF. CDR3 DNA: TGTGCCAGCTCGCCGGGACAGGGGACCTCCTACGAGCAGTACTTC.

This clone came up once. This may arise from a read error, as a much more abundant clone is one base away. The identical CDR3 is also encoded by other nucleotide sequences in the sample. V gene TRBV2 combines with J gene TRBJ2-7; tentative D call: TRBD1 (7 bases). CDR1 is SNHLY and CDR2 is FYNNEI in the germline V gene. V lost 6 bases to trimming and J lost 1 base, with 13 bases between them. The CDR3 consists of 14 residues. The CDR3 nucleotides read TGTGCCAGCAGGGAGGGACAGATTTCCTACGAGCAGTACTTC. Translation: CASREGQISYEQYF.

The chain couples TRBV28 to TRBJ1-2; D gene unclear. Germline V gene sequence: CDR1 MDHEN, CDR2 SYDVKM. Trimming took 5 bases from V and 6 from J, leaving 19 bases between them. This CDR3 region has 15 residues. The CDR3 DNA reads as TGTGCCAGCAGTCAAGACCCCGAAATCTCGAATGGCTACACCTTC. Amino acids: CASSQDPEISNGYTF.

This clone was observed many times. The chain combines TRBV7-9 with TRBJ2-2, with D possibly matching TRBD2 (6 bases). Germline V gene data show CDR1 as SEHNR and CDR2 as FQNEAQ (reference sequence). CDR3 length: 17 amino acids. V dropped 1 base and J dropped 4 bases, with 16 bases sitting between them. The CDR3 here is CASSLGPRGSGTGELFF. The CDR3 nucleotides are TGTGCCAGCAGCTTAGGTCCACGGGGGTCGGGCACCGGGGAGCTGTTTTTT.

Details on this clone: This sample also contains other DNA sequences that code for the same CDR3. The V call is TRBV28, the J call TRBJ2-7; TRBD1 might be the D (7 bases). The V gene's germline CDR1 is MDHEN and CDR2 SYDVKM. This CDR3 comprises 13 residues. V was pared by 6 bases and J by 3 bases, with 12 bases between. The CDR3 sequence: CASRGQGGYEQYF. The DNA for the CDR3 is TGTGCCAGCAGAGGGCAGGGGGGCTACGAGCAGTACTTC. Full variable domain (remainder filled in from reference TRBV28 and TRBJ2-7): DVKVTQSSRYLVKRTGEKVFLECVQDMDHENMFWYRQDPGLGLRLIYFSYDVKMKEKGDIPEGYSVSREKKERFSLILESASTNQTSMYLCASRGQGGYEQYFGPGTRLTVT.

The rearrangement joins TRBV5-7 to TRBJ2-4; 7 bases fit TRBD1. TRBV5-7 is annotated as an ORF whose role is uncertain. This CDR3 comprises 16 residues. After removal of 2 bases from V and 6 bases from J, the junction contained 11 bases not matched to a gene. This chain's CDR3 is CASSLDTGTAGNIQYF. The CDR3 DNA reads as TGTGCCAGCAGCTTAGATACCGGGACAGCAGGAAACATTCAGTACTTC.

Comment on this clone: This likely traces to a read error, being one base from a far larger clone. Other nucleotide sequences from this sample produce the same CDR3. This chain joins TRBV1 and TRBJ1-1; the table gives TRBD1 as D, unverified against the DNA. TRBV1 is an annotated pseudogene. The CDR3 is 15 residues long. Here the CDR3 reads CTSSQEDRENTEAFF. The CDR3 DNA sequence: TGCACCAGCAGCCAAGAAGACAGAGAGAACACTGAAGCTTTCTTT.

The chain is built from TRBV5-4 and TRBJ2-5, with 15 bases fitting TRBD2. This CDR3 region has 18 residues. The J segment lost 4 bases and the V segment lost 4 bases, leaving 11 bases of the junction unmatched. The germline gives CDR1 SGHNT, CDR2 YYREEE (reference sequence). CDR3 nucleotides: TGTGCCAGCAGCCGGGGACTAGCGGGAGGCGCCCTCTTAGAGACCCAGTACTTC. It translates to CASSRGLAGGALLETQYF.

This chain links TRBV5-3 with TRBJ2-7; 8 bases are shared with TRBD1. TRBV5-3 is treated as an ORF (open reading frame) with a function not yet certain. This CDR3 is built from 16 residues. The ends lost 3 bases at V and 7 bases at J; junction bases unmatched: 15. The CDR3 protein is CARSSHSDRAAGEQYF. The CDR3 region has the DNA TGTGCCAGAAGCTCCCATTCGGACAGGGCAGCAGGTGAGCAGTACTTC.

J is TRBJ1-2 and V is TRBV28, with TRBD1 as a possible D gene (6 bases). With 9 bases removed from V and 1 base from J, the gap between germline ends came to 12 bases. The CDR3 totals 13 residues. Germline V CDR1 and CDR2: MDHEN, SYDVKM. This chain's CDR3 is CASETGINYGYTF. The CDR3 bases are TGTGCCAGTGAGACAGGCATTAACTATGGCTACACCTTC.

The chain is built from TRBV2 and TRBJ2-1; 8 bases are shared with TRBD2. CDR1 is SNHLY and CDR2 is FYNNEI in the germline V gene. The CDR3 extends over 15 amino acids. The trim removed 2 bases at V and 7 bases at J, leaving 7 bases unmatched. CDR3 loop: CASSEIAGLGNEQFF. CDR3 sequence (DNA): TGTGCCAGCAGTGAAATAGCGGGACTCGGAAATGAGCAGTTCTTC.

In this sample, this clone turned up a few times. This clone may be a read error of a much larger clone one base away. Since no conserved phenylalanine or tryptophan closes the CDR3, a read error is the likely cause. The chain carries TRBV30 and TRBJ1-1, with TRBD1 as a possible D gene (6 bases). Trimming took 3 bases from V and 0 from J, leaving 11 bases between them. The V gene's germline CDR1 is GTSNPN and CDR2 SVGIG (reference sequence). The length of the CDR3 is 14 residues. The CDR3 here is CAWSGQTMNTEAFL. The CDR3 nucleotides are TGTGCCTGGAGCGGACAGACGATGAACACTGAAGCTTTCCTT.

Worth noting for this clone: A far larger clone is one nucleotide away, so this likely arose from a read error. CDR3: CASSPQSWRAAYEQYF. Here the CDR3 DNA reads TGCGCCAGCAGCCCCCAGTCATGGAGGGCAGCGTACGAGCAGTACTTC. The chain employs TRBV4-1 and TRBJ2-7; TRBD2 might be the D (6 bases). Germline V lookup: CDR1 MGHRA, CDR2 YSYEKL. CDR3 size: 16 residues. V was trimmed by 4 bases and J by 4 bases, leaving 20 bases between them.

V gene TRBV11-2 combines with J gene TRBJ2-1, with a possible D match to TRBD2 (6 bases). CDR1 and CDR2 (germline): SGHAT, FQNNGV. Trimming left V 5 bases short and J 4 bases short, with 15 bases between. The CDR3 length is 15 residues. As DNA, the CDR3 is TGTGCCAGCAGCCTCCTTAGCGGCCCGTACAATGAGCAGTTCTTC. Protein product: CASSLLSGPYNEQFF. Full variable domain (rest looked up from reference TRBV11-2 and TRBJ2-1): EAGVAQSPRYKIIEKRQSVAFWCNPISGHATLYWYQQILGQGPKLLIQFQNNGVVDDSQLPKDRFSAERLKGVDSTLKIQPAKLEDSAVYLCASSLLSGPYNEQFFGPGTRLTVL.

About this clone itself: A read error is the likely source, as a far larger clone sits one nucleotide away. V usage is TRBV27 and J usage is TRBJ2-7; D gene unclear. This CDR3 has 12 residues. V was trimmed by 3 bases and J by 5 bases, leaving 8 bases between them. Germline V gives CDR1 MNHEY, CDR2 SMNVEV (reference sequence). The CDR3 region has the DNA TGTGCCAGCAGTTTCAGGACCCACGAGCAGTACTTC. Protein: CASSFRTHEQYF.